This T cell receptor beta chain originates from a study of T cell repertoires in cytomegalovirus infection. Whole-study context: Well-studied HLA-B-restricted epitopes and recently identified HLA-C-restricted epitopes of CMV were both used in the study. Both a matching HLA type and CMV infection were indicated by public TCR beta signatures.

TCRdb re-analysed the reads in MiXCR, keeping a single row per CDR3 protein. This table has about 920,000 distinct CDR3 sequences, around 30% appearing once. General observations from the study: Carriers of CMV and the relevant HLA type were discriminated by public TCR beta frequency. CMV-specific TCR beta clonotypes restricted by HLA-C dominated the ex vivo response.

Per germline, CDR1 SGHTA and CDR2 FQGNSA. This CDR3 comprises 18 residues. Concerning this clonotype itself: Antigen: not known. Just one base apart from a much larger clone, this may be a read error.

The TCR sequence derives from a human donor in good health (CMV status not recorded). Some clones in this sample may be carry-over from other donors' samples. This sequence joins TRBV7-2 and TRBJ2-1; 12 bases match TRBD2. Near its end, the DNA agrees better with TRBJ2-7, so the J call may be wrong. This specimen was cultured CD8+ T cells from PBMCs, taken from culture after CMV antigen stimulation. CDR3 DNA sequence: TGTGCCAGCAGCTTAGCTGGAAGGACTAGCGGGGCCTACAATGAGCAGTACTTC. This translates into CASSLAGRTSGAYNEQYF.